The 11 T cell receptor beta chains reported below all come from one sample, sequenced in a study of cytomegalovirus exposure and HLA in healthy donors. The PCR used 60 Vbeta and 13 Jbeta primers. Assay used: immunoSEQ multiplex PCR; TCRdb lists only in-frame clones, some missing. Among more than 50,000 clones listed, roughly 70% were seen once. The sample was PBMCs. The receptors come from a woman aged 50 to 60 in good health and CMV-seropositive.

The V gene is TRBV11-3, the J gene TRBJ2-1; D gene unclear. V gave up 1 base and J gave up 8 bases, with 21 bases separating them. The germline V gene encodes CDR1 SGHNT and CDR2 YENEEA. CDR3 length: 17 residues. The CDR3 sequence is CASSLGSGSHHVDEQFF. CDR3 DNA: TGTGCCAGCAGCTTAGGCTCGGGTAGCCATCATGTGGATGAGCAGTTCTTC.

The chain has TRBV5-6 and TRBJ2-3; 10 positions agree with TRBD2. The V gene's germline CDR1 is SGHDT and CDR2 YYEEEE. Trimming at V came to 2 bases and at J to 4 bases, leaving 7 bases not matched to a gene. CDR3 length equals 16 residues. In DNA, the CDR3 is TGTGCCAGCAGCTTCCGTAGCGGGGGGCTAGCAGATACGCAGTATTTT. Translation: CASSFRSGGLADTQYF.

This clone was detected a few times. The rearrangement links TRBV5-1 to TRBJ1-1; unclear D gene. This CDR3 contains 14 residues. Germline CDR1 reads SGHRS; CDR2 reads YFSETQ. V lost 2 bases to trimming and J lost 0 bases, with 8 bases between them. CDR3 sequence (DNA): TGCGCCAGCAGCTTAGTGACAATGAACACTGAAGCTTTCTTT. Translation gives CASSLVTMNTEAFF.

The CDR3 bases are TGTGCCATCAAAGTACAGGGGCACTATGGCTACACCTTC. Translated: CAIKVQGHYGYTF. This chain uses TRBV10-3 with TRBJ1-2; 7 nucleotides match TRBD1. The CDR3 consists of 13 residues. Germline V gene data show CDR1 as ENHRY and CDR2 as SYGVKD. Trimming at V came to 7 bases and at J to 3 bases, leaving 5 bases not matched to a gene.

This clone has just a few counts. CDR3 loop: CASSEAGEETQYF. The CDR3 DNA sequence: TGTGCCAGCAGTGAAGCAGGAGAAGAGACCCAGTACTTC. The J gene is TRBJ2-5, the V gene TRBV2; D is ambiguous. CDR3 length: 13 amino acids. V was pared by 0 bases and J by 3 bases, with 5 bases between. The germline V gene encodes CDR1 SNHLY and CDR2 FYNNEI. Together with reference TRBV2 and TRBJ2-5, the CDR3 gives the full variable domain: EPEVTQTPSHQVTQMGQEVILRCVPISNHLYFYWYRQILGQKVEFLVSFYNNEISEKSEIFDDQFSVERPDGSNFTLKIRSTKLEDSAMYFCASSEAGEETQYFGPGTRLLVL.

This chain links TRBV4-1 with TRBJ2-3, with TRBD2 matching over 10 bases. Trimming removed 7 bases from V and 6 bases from J; junction bases left unmatched: 10. The germline V gene encodes CDR1 MGHRA and CDR2 YSYEKL. This CDR3 has 15 amino acids. DNA for the CDR3: TGCGCCAGCACCTCCCTAGCGGGAGAAGCGGATACGCAGTATTTT. Its translation is CASTSLAGEADTQYF.

The gene calls are TRBV7-2 and TRBJ1-5, with D hard to call. The CDR3 totals 14 residues. Trimming cost V 5 bases and J 3 bases, with 11 bases left between them. The germline CDR1 and CDR2 sequences are SGHTA and FQGNSA. The CDR3 loop is CASSPGRLNQPQHF. In DNA form, the CDR3 reads TGTGCCAGCAGCCCAGGCAGGCTCAATCAGCCCCAGCATTTT.

The V call is TRBV28, the J call TRBJ2-6; TRBD1 matches at 10 bases. The CDR3 loop spans 21 amino acids. Germline loops: CDR1 MDHEN, CDR2 SYDVKM. J lost 0 bases, V lost 6 bases, and 17 bases had no gene match. CDR3 in amino acids: CASRIQWPRDRGTSGANVLTF. In DNA form, the CDR3 reads TGTGCCAGCAGAATCCAATGGCCAAGGGACAGGGGAACCTCTGGGGCCAACGTCCTGACTTTC.

This chain connects TRBV2 to TRBJ2-7; 8 bases are a match to TRBD2. The CDR3 covers 14 residues. The trim removed 6 bases at V and 3 bases at J, leaving 7 bases unmatched. CDR1 and CDR2 from the germline V gene are SNHLY and FYNNEI. The CDR3 sequence: CASRYLAGIYEQYF. The CDR3 DNA follows: TGTGCCAGCAGATACCTAGCGGGTATCTACGAGCAGTACTTC. Full variable domain (missing parts from reference TRBV2 and TRBJ2-7): EPEVTQTPSHQVTQMGQEVILRCVPISNHLYFYWYRQILGQKVEFLVSFYNNEISEKSEIFDDQFSVERPDGSNFTLKIRSTKLEDSAMYFCASRYLAGIYEQYFGPGTRLTVT.

The genes are TRBV6-1 and TRBJ2-3; possible D gene TRBD2, 6 bases. This CDR3 is 16 amino acids long. V was trimmed by 1 base and J by 4 bases, leaving 15 bases between them. Germline V gene sequence: CDR1 MNHNS, CDR2 SASEGT. This CDR3 is CASSEVFGSQADTQYF. The CDR3 DNA reads TGTGCCAGCAGTGAAGTCTTCGGGAGTCAAGCAGATACGCAGTATTTT.

The chain has TRBV2 and TRBJ2-3; 8 nucleotides match TRBD2. This CDR3 region has 14 residues. The trim removed 7 bases at V and 3 bases at J, leaving 6 bases unmatched. CDR1 SNHLY and CDR2 FYNNEI come from the germline V gene. The CDR3 coding sequence is TGTGCCAGCACAGAGCGGGAGTGGACAGATACGCAGTATTTT. Its protein is CASTEREWTDTQYF.